The 29 T cell receptor beta chains listed next were all sequenced from one sample in a study of T cell repertoires in cytomegalovirus infection (dated by TCRdb to about 2019). The run used an Illumina HiSeq 1500. TCRdb passed the public sequencing reads through fastp at Q25 and MiXCR, retaining productive beta sequences. Duplicate CDR3 protein sequences are folded into a single record with the most common DNA and genes. The sample yields roughly 280,000 distinct CDR3 sequences; roughly 10% were counted once. The ten largest clones take up approximately 16% of the sample. Sequenced input: PBMCs. The source is a human donor in good health (CMV status not recorded). Some clones in this sample may be carry-over from other donors' samples.

This clonotype has more than one count but fewer than ten. The gene calls are TRBV7-6 and TRBJ2-1, with D tentatively TRBD1 or TRBD2 (5 bases each). V was shortened by 0 bases and J by 9 bases, with 18 bases between the two germline ends. CDR1 is SGHVS, CDR2 FNYEAQ, per germline. The CDR3 consists of 16 residues. The CDR3 spells CASSLAPGRGGPEQFF. The CDR3 bases are TGTGCCAGCAGCTTAGCACCGGGACGAGGAGGTCCTGAGCAGTTCTTC.

The sample holds many counts of this clonotype. The chain joins TRBV6-2 or TRBV6-3 to TRBJ1-6; no clear D gene. Looked up from germline, CDR1 is MNHEY and CDR2 is SVGEGT. The CDR3 extends over 14 amino acids. Trimming stripped 6 bases from V and 6 bases from J, with 12 bases between. The DNA for the CDR3 is TGTGCCAGCAGGGGCCCGGGCCTTAATTCACCCCTCCACTTT. Protein sequence: CASRGPGLNSPLHF.

This clonotype came up many times. The J gene is TRBJ1-1, the V gene TRBV5-5, with a tentative D call TRBD1 (5 bases). The germline V gene encodes CDR1 SGHKS and CDR2 YYEKEE (reference sequence). V was clipped by 2 bases and J by 7 bases, with 9 bases between them. The CDR3 sequence is 12 residues long. CDR3 in amino acids: CASSFQGFEAFF. In nucleotides, the CDR3 is TGTGCCAGCAGCTTTCAGGGATTTGAAGCTTTCTTT.

Ten or more counts support this clonotype. The V gene is TRBV29-1, the J gene TRBJ2-1, with 7 bases that match TRBD2. The ends lost 3 bases at V and 7 bases at J; junction bases unmatched: 6. CDR1 and CDR2 (germline): SQVTM, ANQGSEA. The CDR3 consists of 13 residues. The CDR3 is CSVEASGGNEQFF. Here the CDR3 DNA reads TGCAGCGTTGAGGCTAGCGGAGGGAATGAGCAGTTCTTC.

This clonotype was observed many times. The chain is built from TRBV12-3 or TRBV12-4 and TRBJ2-7, with TRBD1 matching over 8 bases. V lost 4 bases and J lost 6; bases outside the gene matches: 2. The CDR3 is 12 residues long. CDR3 sequence (DNA): TGTGCCAGCAGTTCAGACAGGGGCGAGCAGTACTTC. It specifies CASSSDRGEQYF.

This clonotype was counted at least ten times. V and J are TRBV7-2 and TRBJ2-2; the D gene could be TRBD1 or TRBD2 (5 bases each). V was shortened by 6 bases and J by 1 base, with 21 bases between the two germline ends. Germline CDR1 is SGHTA and CDR2 is FQGNSA. The CDR3 has 18 residues. The CDR3 nucleotides are TGTGCCAGCAGAACCTCTCACTCGGCAGGGAGGAACACCGGGGAGCTGTTTTTT. Amino acids: CASRTSHSAGRNTGELFF.

There are many counts of this clonotype. V and J are TRBV12-3 or TRBV12-4 and TRBJ2-7, with a weak D call TRBD1 (5 bases). Deletions cut 6 bases from V and 4 bases from J, with 13 bases between. This CDR3 is 13 amino acids long. Written as DNA, the CDR3 is TGTGCCAGCAGGCTGGGAAGGGGTTACGAGCAGTACTTC. Translating it yields CASRLGRGYEQYF.

This chain links TRBV6-5 with TRBJ1-1; 7 bases map to TRBD1. The length of the CDR3 is 14 residues. From germline, CDR1 is MNHEY and CDR2 SVGAGI. Germline trimming cut 7 bases from V and 2 bases from J; bases unmatched to any gene: 7. Here the CDR3 reads CASTRQGRNTEAFF. The CDR3 nucleotides read TGTGCCAGCACCAGACAGGGAAGAAACACTGAAGCTTTCTTT.

This clonotype was recorded many times. V usage is TRBV12-3 or TRBV12-4 and J usage is TRBJ1-1; no clear D gene. Trimming took 4 bases from V and 1 from J, leaving 7 bases between them. This CDR3 spans 13 amino acids. The DNA for the CDR3 is TGTGCCAGCAGTTCCCCGGCGAACACTGAAGCTTTCTTT. Translating it yields CASSSPANTEAFF.

This clonotype was counted at least ten times. This rearrangement joins TRBV6-2 or TRBV6-3 to TRBJ1-1; TRBD1 aligns across 11 bases. Trimming at V came to 5 bases and at J to 4 bases, leaving 6 bases not matched to a gene. CDR1 MNHEY and CDR2 SVGEGT come from the germline V gene. The length of the CDR3 is 15 residues. The CDR3 DNA sequence: TGTGCCAGCAGTCGCCCGGACAGGGGGCTCACTGAAGCTTTCTTT. It is translated as CASSRPDRGLTEAFF.

This chain uses TRBV7-9 with TRBJ1-5; no reliable D call. CDR3 size: 15 residues. Trimming took 8 bases from V and 2 from J, leaving 16 bases between them. Germline lookup yields CDR1 SEHNR and CDR2 FQNEAQ (reference sequence). CDR3: CASGEAGGGNQPQHF. CDR3 sequence (DNA): TGTGCCAGCGGGGAGGCAGGAGGAGGCAATCAGCCCCAGCATTTT. The full variable domain, completed using reference TRBV7-9 and TRBJ1-5, is DTGVSQNPRHKITKRGQNVTFRCDPISEHNRLYWYRQTLGQGPEFLTYFQNEAQLEKSRLLSDRFSAERPKGSFSTLEIQRTEQGDSAMYLCASGEAGGGNQPQHFGDGTRLSIL.

This clonotype was seen repeatedly, ten times or more. For the CDR3, the DNA is TGTGCCAGCAGCCCTCCGGGCCTCTCTGGAAACACCATATATTTT. Translating it yields CASSPPGLSGNTIYF. The genes are TRBV7-2 and TRBJ1-3, with no clear D. Trimming stripped 5 bases from V and 0 bases from J, with 11 bases between. This CDR3 is built from 15 residues. Germline lookup yields CDR1 SGHTA and CDR2 FQGNSA.

This clonotype was seen at least ten times. The chain has TRBV7-8 and TRBJ2-7, with D perhaps TRBD2 (5 bases). CDR3 size: 15 residues. Between the trimmed V and J ends, which lost 2 bases and 0 bases, there was a span of 11 bases. In germline, CDR1 is SGHVS, CDR2 FQNEAQ. The CDR3 DNA reads as TGTGCCAGCAGCTTAACCCCCGGAGGCTCCTACGAGCAGTACTTC. Translation: CASSLTPGGSYEQYF.

V usage is TRBV6-5 and J usage is TRBJ1-6; tentatively, D is TRBD1 (6 bases). CDR1 and CDR2 from the germline V gene are MNHEY and SVGAGI. CDR3 size: 14 residues. The germline V and J ends were trimmed by 2 bases and 5 bases, with 7 bases remaining between them. CDR3 bases: TGTGCCAGCAGTTACGGACAGAATAATTCACCCCTCCACTTT. Encoded protein: CASSYGQNNSPLHF.

This rearrangement joins TRBV15 to TRBJ1-4; tentatively, D is TRBD1 (6 bases). V was clipped by 1 base and J by 6 bases, with 12 bases between them. This CDR3 comprises 15 residues. Germline CDR1 LNHNV, CDR2 YYDKDF (reference sequence). CDR3 DNA sequence: TGTGCCACCAGCAGAGCGGGGGCGCCGGATGAAAAACTGTTTTTT. Translation gives CATSRAGAPDEKLFF.

V gene TRBV19 combines with J gene TRBJ2-2, with a possible D match to TRBD1 (6 bases). Trimming stripped 5 bases from V and 6 bases from J, with 16 bases between. Per the germline V gene, CDR1 is LNHDA and CDR2 is SQIVND (reference sequence). CDR3 length: 15 residues. This chain's CDR3 is CASSEDRGIPGELFF. In nucleotides, the CDR3 is TGTGCCAGTAGTGAGGACAGAGGAATTCCCGGGGAGCTGTTTTTT.

Ten or more counts support this clonotype. The gene calls are TRBV14 and TRBJ1-1, with D tentatively TRBD1 (6 bases). The CDR3 extends over 14 amino acids. Trimming removed 0 bases from V and 6 bases from J, with 11 bases in between. Germline loops: CDR1 SGHDN, CDR2 FVKESK. The DNA of the CDR3 is TGTGCCAGCAGCCAAGAAGTTAGGGGGTCTGAAGCTTTCTTT. This gives the protein CASSQEVRGSEAFF.

This clonotype was observed a few times. V and J are TRBV28 and TRBJ1-2; D might be TRBD1 (5 bases). V lost 2 bases, J lost 4 bases, and 14 bases lay in between. This CDR3 comprises 15 residues. Germline loops: CDR1 MDHEN, CDR2 SYDVKM. The CDR3 nucleotides are TGTGCCAGCAGTTTAAATACAGGACGCACCTATGGCTACACCTTC. This encodes CASSLNTGRTYGYTF.

This clonotype was detected ten times or more. The V and J genes are TRBV7-2 and TRBJ2-3, with 9 bases lining up with TRBD2. The CDR3 runs 16 residues. Trimming cost V 5 bases and J 2 bases; bases outside gene matches: 8. Germline CDR1 SGHTA, CDR2 FQGNSA. The CDR3 here is CASSPLGLANTDTQYF. CDR3 nucleotides: TGTGCCAGCAGCCCGTTAGGACTAGCGAACACAGATACGCAGTATTTT.

This clonotype was recorded at least ten times. This sequence joins TRBV20-1 and TRBJ2-7, with D unresolved. This CDR3 contains 14 residues. The ends were cut back, 0 bases at V and 6 bases at J, with 15 bases in the middle. CDR1 and CDR2 from the germline V gene are DFQATT and SNEGSKA (reference sequence). DNA of the CDR3: TGCAGTGCTAGAGATTTGGGTACGCCATCCGAGCAGTACTTC. It is translated as CSARDLGTPSEQYF.

This chain connects TRBV6-2 or TRBV6-3 to TRBJ2-2; 8 bases line up with TRBD1. This CDR3 is built from 16 residues. Germline V gene lookup returns CDR1 MNHEY and CDR2 SVGEGT. The J segment lost 6 bases and the V segment lost 2 bases, leaving 8 bases of the junction unmatched. The CDR3 loop is CASSYPRTGFAGELFF. As DNA, the CDR3 is TGTGCCAGCAGTTACCCACGGACAGGGTTCGCCGGGGAGCTGTTTTTT.

This clonotype was recorded at least ten times. The V call is TRBV4-2, the J call TRBJ1-1, with TRBD1 identical over 9 bases. Per the germline V gene, CDR1 is LGHNA and CDR2 is YNFKEQ. Trimming at V came to 2 bases and at J to 4 bases, leaving 5 bases not matched to a gene. This CDR3 has 15 amino acids. Here the CDR3 DNA reads TGTGCCAGCAGCCAACTACAGGGGGCGCGCACTGAAGCTTTCTTT. Protein sequence: CASSQLQGARTEAFF.

This clonotype was seen many times. The chain combines TRBV12-3 or TRBV12-4 with TRBJ1-2; D perhaps matches TRBD1 (6 bases). The CDR3 length is 17 residues. Deletions cut 2 bases from V and 3 bases from J, with 19 bases between. CDR3 in DNA: TGTGCCAGCAGTTTACCCCTCGGGGGGGCGCGAGACTATGGCTACACCTTC. Protein: CASSLPLGGARDYGYTF.

V is TRBV6-2 or TRBV6-3 and J is TRBJ1-5; 10 positions agree with TRBD1. Germline loops: CDR1 MNHEY, CDR2 SVGEGT. This CDR3 is built from 17 residues. The J segment lost 1 base and the V segment lost 5 bases, leaving 8 bases of the junction unmatched. CDR3 region: CASSPHGTGASNQPQHF. In DNA, the CDR3 is TGTGCCAGCAGTCCCCACGGGACAGGGGCGAGCAATCAGCCCCAGCATTTT.

This clonotype was detected ten times or more. The V gene is TRBV19, the J gene TRBJ1-3, with D unresolved. Trimming left V 7 bases short and J 1 base short, with 11 bases between. This CDR3 is 14 amino acids long. Germline V gene sequence: CDR1 LNHDA, CDR2 SQIVND (reference sequence). The DNA for the CDR3 is TGTGCCAGTACCAGCTTTCAATCTGGAAACACCATATATTTT. Protein product: CASTSFQSGNTIYF. The full variable domain, completed using reference TRBV19 and TRBJ1-3, is DGGITQSPKYLFRKEGQNVTLSCEQNLNHDAMYWYRQDPGQGLRLIYYSQIVNDFQKGDIAEGYSVSREKKESFPLTVTSAQKNPTAFYLCASTSFQSGNTIYFGEGSWLTVV.

This clonotype appeared many times. The CDR3 nucleotides read TGTGCCAGCAGCAAACTAGCGGGGGGGCCGACAGAGACCCAGTACTTC. This encodes CASSKLAGGPTETQYF. V gene TRBV7-2 combines with J gene TRBJ2-5; 13 bases are a match to TRBD2. J gave up 4 bases and V 5 bases, and 7 bases lay outside the gene matches. Germline V gene data show CDR1 as SGHTA and CDR2 as FQGNSA. The CDR3 spans 16 residues.

This clonotype was seen many times. The rearrangement links TRBV6-6 to TRBJ2-1; 7 bases map to TRBD1. The V gene end was trimmed by 10 bases and the J gene end by 0 bases; junction bases not matched to a gene: 6. The CDR3 has 14 amino acids. Germline CDR1 reads MNHNY; CDR2 reads SVGAGI (reference sequence). The CDR3 nucleotides read TGTGCCACCCGACCAGGGGGCTCCTACAATGAGCAGTTCTTC. It specifies CATRPGGSYNEQFF.

The gene calls are TRBV27 and TRBJ2-1; 8 bases agree with TRBD2. This CDR3 region has 14 residues. Germline V gene sequence: CDR1 MNHEY, CDR2 SMNVEV (reference sequence). V was pared by 2 bases and J by 7 bases, with 4 bases of the junction left unmatched. CDR3 DNA sequence: TGTGCCAGCAGTTTACCGGGAGGGTGGAATGAGCAGTTCTTC. Its translation: CASSLPGGWNEQFF.

This clonotype was seen many times. The gene calls are TRBV7-2 and TRBJ2-7; TRBD2 aligns across 10 bases. The V gene's germline CDR1 is SGHTA and CDR2 FQGNSA. The CDR3 loop spans 14 amino acids. J gave up 1 base and V 6 bases, and 3 bases lay outside the gene matches. The CDR3 sequence: CASSSSGGSYEQYF. The CDR3 DNA is TGTGCCAGCAGTTCTAGCGGGGGTTCCTACGAGCAGTACTTC.